One and the same sample provided the 25 T cell receptor beta chains below, sequenced in a study of T cell responses to AZD1222 COVID-19 vaccine. Some clones are missing from TCRdb's copy, which holds only in-frame ones; the method was immunoSEQ multiplex PCR. The repertoire holds more than 150,000 clones, with just over 85% as singletons. The sample consisted of peripheral blood, taken on day 0 of AZD1222 vaccination. The receptors here all came from an adult in good health.

V usage is TRBV6-1 and J usage is TRBJ2-1; 7 bases map to TRBD2. Germline trimming cut 2 bases from V and 4 bases from J; bases unmatched to any gene: 2. The V gene's germline CDR1 is MNHNS and CDR2 SASEGT. The CDR3 totals 14 residues. The CDR3 DNA reads TGTGCCAGCAGTGAACTAGCGGAGTACAATGAGCAGTTCTTC. Translation: CASSELAEYNEQFF.

For this clone: Germline and junction disagree at one end, which may indicate a read error. The V gene is TRBV9, the J gene TRBJ2-3, with D perhaps TRBD1 or TRBD2 (7 bases each). Germline CDR1 and CDR2: SGDLS and YYNGEE. The CDR3 has 12 amino acids. CDR3 region: CARRGGAGTQYF. The CDR3 DNA reads TGTGCCCGCAGGGGGGGGGCTGGTACGCAGTATTTT.

The chain recombines TRBV21-1 with TRBJ1-2. TRBV21-1 is flagged as a pseudogene. The CDR3 spans 15 residues. For the CDR3, the DNA is TGTGCCAGCAGCAGCCGTCGTGAGAATAACTATGGCTACACCTTC. Amino acid sequence: CASSSRRENNYGYTF.

For the CDR3, the DNA is TGTGCCAGCTCACCACCGAGAGATTCGTGGGACAGGGGATTTCTTGGCAATCAGCCCCAGCATTTT. Amino acids: CASSPPRDSWDRGFLGNQPQHF. V usage is TRBV18 and J usage is TRBJ1-5; 10 bases agree with TRBD1. This CDR3 contains 22 residues. Germline CDR1 KGHSH, CDR2 LQKENI. V was clipped by 0 bases and J by 2 bases; unmatched bases: 19.

This clone turned up a few times. The rearrangement uses TRBV11-2 and TRBJ1-6; possible D gene TRBD1, 6 bases. Germline V CDR1 and CDR2: SGHAT, FQNNGV. V lost 0 bases to trimming and J lost 6 bases, with 9 bases between them. This CDR3 contains 15 residues. The CDR3 is CASSLEPGANSPLHF. The CDR3 coding sequence is TGTGCCAGCAGCTTAGAACCGGGGGCTAATTCACCCCTCCACTTT.

The V gene is TRBV7-8, the J gene TRBJ2-1; a weak D match, TRBD1 (6 bases). Per the germline V gene, CDR1 is SGHVS and CDR2 is FQNEAQ. V shed 10 bases and J shed 0 bases, with 13 bases lying between them. The CDR3 has 14 residues. In nucleotides, the CDR3 is TGTGCCACAAAGGGGGTCGGCTCCTACAATGAGCAGTTCTTC. Translation gives CATKGVGSYNEQFF.

The chain carries TRBV7-6 and TRBJ1-5; 7 positions agree with TRBD1. This CDR3 region has 13 residues. With 5 bases clipped from V and 4 bases from J, the junction kept 2 bases outside the gene matches. Looked up from germline, CDR1 is SGHVS and CDR2 is FNYEAQ. CDR3 in DNA: TGTGCCAGCAGCGGACAGGAAAATCAGCCCCAGCATTTT. The encoded protein is CASSGQENQPQHF.

This clone has a handful of counts. The chain carries TRBV10-3 and TRBJ1-2; D gene uncertain. The CDR3 runs 15 residues. Trimming cost V 2 bases and J 0 bases, with 10 bases left between them. Germline values: CDR1 ENHRY, CDR2 SYGVKD. The CDR3 bases are TGTGCCATCAGTGAGCACAGCCTTACTAACTATGGCTACACCTTC. It translates to CAISEHSLTNYGYTF.

In this sample, this clone turned up once. This chain uses TRBV18 with TRBJ2-3, with a possible D match to TRBD1 (6 bases). Germline CDR1 and CDR2: KGHSH and LQKENI. The V gene lost 2 bases and the J gene lost 3 bases, with 12 bases spanning the gap. The CDR3 covers 15 residues. The CDR3 bases are TGTGCCAGCTCACCAAGGCCAGGGGTGACAGATACGCAGTATTTT. Its translation: CASSPRPGVTDTQYF. The whole variable domain, remainder taken from reference TRBV18 and TRBJ2-3, is NAGVMQNPRHLVRRRGQEARLRCSPMKGHSHVYWYRQLPEEGLKFMVYLQKENIIDESGMPKERFSAEFPKEGPSILRIQQVVRGDSAAYFCASSPRPGVTDTQYFGPGTRLTVL.

This clone came up once. The rearrangement joins TRBV5-4 to TRBJ2-7; D remains ambiguous. This CDR3 spans 13 amino acids. The V end was cut by 5 bases, the J end by 4 bases, with 13 bases between. CDR1 is SGHNT, CDR2 YYREEE, per germline (reference sequence). CDR3 nucleotide sequence: TGTGCCAGCAGGACTTCTGGGGAATACGAGCAGTACTTC. As protein: CASRTSGEYEQYF.

The V gene is TRBV7-3, the J gene TRBJ2-7; 7 bases fit TRBD2. The CDR3 length is 15 residues. The J segment lost 6 bases and the V segment lost 4 bases, leaving 12 bases of the junction unmatched. CDR1 SGHTA and CDR2 FQGTGA come from the germline V gene. In DNA, the CDR3 is TGTGCCAGCAGCTCCCTCGGGGGGTCCATAAGCGAGCAGTACTTC. It codes for CASSSLGGSISEQYF.

V and J are TRBV3-1 (or the pseudogene TRBV3-2) and TRBJ1-2; D is unclear. Germline lookup yields CDR1 LGHDT and CDR2 YNNKEL (reference sequence). The ends were cut back, 0 bases at V and 0 bases at J, with 8 bases in the middle. The CDR3 contains 15 residues. The CDR3 nucleotides are TGTGCCAGCAGCCAAGATCCCAGATCTAACTATGGCTACACCTTC. Translated, it gives CASSQDPRSNYGYTF.

V gene TRBV6-5 combines with J gene TRBJ2-2; perhaps TRBD1 as D (5 bases). The V end was cut by 6 bases, the J end by 2 bases, with 10 bases between. Germline loops: CDR1 MNHEY, CDR2 SVGAGI. The CDR3 runs 14 residues. The CDR3 region is CASSDRSNTGELFF. In DNA form, the CDR3 reads TGTGCCAGCAGCGACAGATCTAACACCGGGGAGCTGTTTTTT.

The chain links TRBV15 to TRBJ2-2; 10 nucleotides align to TRBD1. Germline V gene lookup returns CDR1 LNHNV and CDR2 YYDKDF (reference sequence). V lost 0 bases and J lost 4; bases outside the gene matches: 2. The CDR3 length is 16 residues. The DNA of the CDR3 is TGTGCCACCAGCAGAGACCGGACAGGGGGCACCGGGGAGCTGTTTTTT. It yields the protein CATSRDRTGGTGELFF.

This clone occurred a few times. The V and J genes are TRBV19 and TRBJ1-6; D unresolved. Trimming left V 4 bases short and J 7 bases short, with 11 bases between. The CDR3 is 14 residues long. In germline, CDR1 is LNHDA, CDR2 SQIVND (reference sequence). CDR3 amino acids: CASSTGLSNSPLHF. CDR3 DNA: TGTGCCAGTAGTACCGGGCTGTCCAATTCACCCCTCCACTTT.

V usage is TRBV30 and J usage is TRBJ2-4; the D is unclear. Trimming pared 8 bases from V and 0 bases from J, leaving 11 bases between. The CDR3 runs 13 residues. The V gene's germline CDR1 is GTSNPN and CDR2 SVGIG (reference sequence). The CDR3 protein is CAASGVAKNIQYF. For the CDR3, the DNA is TGTGCCGCCTCGGGCGTAGCCAAAAACATTCAGTACTTC.

This sequence joins TRBV5-6 and TRBJ1-2, with D unresolved. Trimming shortened V by 4 bases and J by 8 bases, and 15 bases separated the two germline ends. The CDR3 runs to 13 residues. Germline assignment: CDR1 SGHDT and CDR2 YYEEEE. This chain's CDR3 is CASSRAKGWGYTF. As DNA, the CDR3 is TGTGCCAGCAGCCGCGCTAAGGGCTGGGGCTACACCTTC.

This sequence joins TRBV5-4 and TRBJ2-1; possibly TRBD1 for D (6 bases). The V gene's germline CDR1 is SGHNT and CDR2 YYREEE (reference sequence). The CDR3 length is 17 residues. Trimming removed 4 bases at V and 0 bases at J, with 17 bases between. For the CDR3, the DNA is TGTGCCAGCAGCCCCCAGGGGCGGGCGAGCTCCTACAATGAGCAGTTCTTC. Translated: CASSPQGRASSYNEQFF.

This chain uses TRBV7-2 with TRBJ2-2; D gene ambiguous. The CDR3 contains 15 residues. Trimming took off 1 base at V and 4 bases at J, with 10 bases between the two ends. Germline CDR1 and CDR2: SGHTA and FQGNSA. CDR3 amino acids: CASSLGQRSTGELFF. CDR3 DNA: TGTGCCAGCAGCTTAGGGCAAAGGAGCACCGGGGAGCTGTTTTTT.

J is TRBJ2-5 and V is TRBV7-9, with a possible D match to TRBD1 (6 bases). The CDR3 is 14 amino acids. The germline V gene has CDR1 SEHNR and CDR2 FQNEAQ (reference sequence). V lost 5 bases and J 6 bases, leaving 16 bases between the germline ends. The CDR3 loop reads CASSQELGAKTQYF. The CDR3 nucleotides read TGTGCCAGCAGCCAGGAACTGGGGGCGAAGACCCAGTACTTC. Filled out from reference TRBV7-9 and TRBJ2-5, the complete variable domain reads DTGVSQNPRHKITKRGQNVTFRCDPISEHNRLYWYRQTLGQGPEFLTYFQNEAQLEKSRLLSDRFSAERPKGSFSTLEIQRTEQGDSAMYLCASSQELGAKTQYFGPGTRLLVL.

This clone was counted a few times. V gene TRBV9 combines with J gene TRBJ1-4; no clear D gene. Between the trimmed V and J ends, which lost 2 bases and 7 bases, there was a span of 15 bases. The germline V gene encodes CDR1 SGDLS and CDR2 YYNGEE. The CDR3 spans 15 residues. The CDR3 reads CASSVDPGKGEKLFF. For the CDR3, the DNA is TGTGCCAGCAGCGTCGACCCCGGAAAGGGTGAAAAACTGTTTTTT.

The chain joins TRBV12-3 or TRBV12-4 to TRBJ1-4; tentatively, D is TRBD1 (6 bases). The V and J ends lost 2 bases and 14 bases respectively, with 15 bases between them. There are 13 residues in the CDR3. CDR3 loop: CASSLISGGLLFF. The CDR3 bases are TGTGCCAGCAGTTTAATCTCGGGGGGGCTCCTGTTTTTT.

The chain combines TRBV9 with TRBJ2-5, with D possibly being TRBD2 (7 bases). V lost 0 bases and J lost 1, with 10 bases in between. The CDR3 runs to 15 residues. CDR1 and CDR2 from the germline V gene are SGDLS and YYNGEE. CDR3 DNA sequence: TGTGCCAGCAGCGTAGATGGGGGGGCCCAAGAGACCCAGTACTTC. Protein sequence: CASSVDGGAQETQYF.

The chain carries TRBV24-1 and TRBJ2-1, with D perhaps assigned TRBD1 or TRBD2 (6 bases each). Germline assignment: CDR1 KGHDR and CDR2 SFDVKD. The CDR3 has 17 amino acids. Trimming removed 3 bases at V and 3 bases at J, with 17 bases between. CDR3 amino acids: CATSDEKGGRLYNEQFF. The CDR3 DNA sequence: TGTGCCACCAGTGATGAGAAGGGGGGCCGTCTCTACAATGAGCAGTTCTTC.

The V gene is TRBV21-1, the J gene TRBJ2-3; TRBD2, the D gene given by the table, was not confirmed from the DNA. TRBV21-1 is an annotated pseudogene. The CDR3 has 16 amino acids. This CDR3 reads CASSNGLGGPSDTQYF. DNA of the CDR3: TGTGCCAGCAGCAATGGGTTGGGGGGGCCATCAGATACGCAGTATTTT.